This T cell receptor (beta chain) was recovered during a study of cytomegalovirus exposure and HLA in healthy donors. Across the study: An earlier analysis found 100 million or so unique TCR beta sequences from 200 million or so T cells.

This clone was seen only once. The sample carries other DNA sequences with the same CDR3. It was with 60 Vbeta and 13 Jbeta primers that the PCR ran. Libraries were prepared by immunoSEQ multiplex PCR; TCRdb keeps only in-frame clonotypes and omits some of them. The table lists around 200,000 clones, more than 65% of them singletons, with more than 0.95% in the top ten. The sample was PBMCs. This clonotype was sampled from a girl aged 2 to 10 in good health and CMV-seropositive.

The CDR3 DNA reads TGCGCCAGCAGCTTGACGGCTAGCGGGACCGTGGTTTACGAGCAGTACTTC. Translating it yields CASSLTASGTVVYEQYF. The chain couples TRBV5-1 to TRBJ2-7, with TRBD2 matching 9 bases. CDR3 length: 17 residues. Germline V gene data show CDR1 as SGHRS and CDR2 as YFSETQ. With 1 base clipped from V and 4 bases from J, the junction kept 12 bases outside the gene matches.